The TCR beta chain under discussion was sequenced for a study of a mutant IDH1 vaccine in newly diagnosed glioma. V gave up 6 bases and J gave up 4 bases; unmatched junction bases: 8. CDR3 length: 15 amino acids. Per the germline V gene, CDR1 is SNHLY and CDR2 is FYNNEI. Time point meaning: baseline, week 1 (first vaccination visit). Treatment here: pre-vaccination baseline after standard-of-care therapy. Produced via immunoSEQ multiplex PCR; TCRdb's table is partial and in-frame only. The sample has 30,000 to 35,000 clones; around nine tenths are singletons. Material: PBMCs, obtained from a glioma patient treated with radiotherapy, temozolomide or both. This TCR was sampled from a woman aged 40-49 years with glioma. This chain links TRBV2 with TRBJ2-2, with 7 bases that match TRBD1. For the CDR3, the DNA is TGTGCCAGCAGCGTTCAACAGGGGCTCACCGGGGAGCTGTTTTTT. Encoded protein: CASSVQQGLTGELFF.